This T cell receptor beta chain was sequenced during a study of cytomegalovirus exposure and HLA in healthy donors. About the research overall: The 95 to 150 validation repertoires and the approximately 670 first-cohort repertoires shared a platform, a later analysis reported.

This CDR3 is 16 amino acids long. Trimming stripped 1 base from V and 3 bases from J, with 12 bases between. Per germline, CDR1 SGHTA and CDR2 FQGNSA. Study observations and caveats: TCR sequences were mostly rare, though some public TCRs occurred in many donors. The classifier reportedly diagnosed cytomegalovirus status with high sensitivity and specificity.

A 120-subject validation cohort, separate from the 666-subject first cohort, supplied the donors. About this clone: What it binds is unknown.

Data came from immunoSEQ multiplex PCR; TCRdb stores just in-frame clones and leaves some out. The data show about 120,000 clones, approximately 81% seen once. The sequencing sample was made of PBMCs. V and J are TRBV7-2 and TRBJ2-2; tentatively, D is TRBD1 (6 bases). The receptor's source is a woman in her 30s in good health and CMV-seronegative. CDR3 sequence: CASSLVRGYDTGELFF. The CDR3 DNA reads TGTGCCAGCAGCTTAGTCAGGGGATACGACACCGGGGAGCTGTTTTTT.